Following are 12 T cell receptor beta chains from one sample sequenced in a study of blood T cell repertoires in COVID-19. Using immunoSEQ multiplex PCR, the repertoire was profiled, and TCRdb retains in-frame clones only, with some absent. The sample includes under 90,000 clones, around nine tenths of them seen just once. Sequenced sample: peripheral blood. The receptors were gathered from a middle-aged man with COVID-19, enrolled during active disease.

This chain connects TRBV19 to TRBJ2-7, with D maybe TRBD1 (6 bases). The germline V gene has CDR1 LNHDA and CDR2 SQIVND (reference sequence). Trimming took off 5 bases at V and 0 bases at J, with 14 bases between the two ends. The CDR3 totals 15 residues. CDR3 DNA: TGTGCCAGTAGTGTAACAGGGACATCCTCCTACGAGCAGTACTTC. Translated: CASSVTGTSSYEQYF.

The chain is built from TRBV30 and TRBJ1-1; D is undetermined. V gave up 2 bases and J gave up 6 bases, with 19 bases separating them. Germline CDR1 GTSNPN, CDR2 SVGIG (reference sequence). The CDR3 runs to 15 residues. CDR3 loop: CAWSPHLRGVAEAFF. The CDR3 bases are TGTGCCTGGAGTCCTCACCTCCGCGGGGTCGCTGAAGCTTTCTTT.

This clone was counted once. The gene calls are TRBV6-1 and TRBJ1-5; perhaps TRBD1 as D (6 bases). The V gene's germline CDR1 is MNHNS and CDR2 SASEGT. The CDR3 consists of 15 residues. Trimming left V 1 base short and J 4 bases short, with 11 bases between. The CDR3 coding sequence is TGTGCCAGCAGTGAAGTGGGGACACCTAATCAGCCCCAGCATTTT. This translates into CASSEVGTPNQPQHF.

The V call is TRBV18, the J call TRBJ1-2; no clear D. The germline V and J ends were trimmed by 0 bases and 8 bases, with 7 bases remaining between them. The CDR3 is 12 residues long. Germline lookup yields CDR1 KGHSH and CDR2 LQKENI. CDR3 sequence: CASSPPSSGYTF. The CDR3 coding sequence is TGTGCCAGCTCACCACCGTCGTCGGGCTACACCTTC.

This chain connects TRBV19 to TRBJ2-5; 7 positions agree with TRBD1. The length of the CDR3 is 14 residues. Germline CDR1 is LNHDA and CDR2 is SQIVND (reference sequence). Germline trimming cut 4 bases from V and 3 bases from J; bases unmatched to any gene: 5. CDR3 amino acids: CASSTRGGEETQYF. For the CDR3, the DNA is TGTGCCAGTAGTACCCGAGGGGGCGAAGAGACCCAGTACTTC.

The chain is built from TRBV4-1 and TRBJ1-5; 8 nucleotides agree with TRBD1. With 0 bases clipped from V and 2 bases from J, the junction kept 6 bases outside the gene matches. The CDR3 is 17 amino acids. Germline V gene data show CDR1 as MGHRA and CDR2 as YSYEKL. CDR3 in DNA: TGCGCCAGCAGCCAAGAAGCAGGGGGCGCCGGCAATCAGCCCCAGCATTTT. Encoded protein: CASSQEAGGAGNQPQHF.

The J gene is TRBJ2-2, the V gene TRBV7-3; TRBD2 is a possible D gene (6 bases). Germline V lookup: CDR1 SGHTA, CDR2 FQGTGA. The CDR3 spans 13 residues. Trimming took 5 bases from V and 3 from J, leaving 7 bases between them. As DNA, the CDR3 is TGTGCCAGCAGCCCGGGGGACACCGGGGAGCTGTTTTTT. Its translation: CASSPGDTGELFF.

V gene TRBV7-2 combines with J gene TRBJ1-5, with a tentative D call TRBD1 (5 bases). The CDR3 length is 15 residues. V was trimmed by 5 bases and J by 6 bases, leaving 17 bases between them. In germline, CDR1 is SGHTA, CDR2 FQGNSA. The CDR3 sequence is CASSPEGRGVQPQHF. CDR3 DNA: TGTGCCAGCAGCCCCGAGGGGAGGGGAGTTCAGCCCCAGCATTTT.

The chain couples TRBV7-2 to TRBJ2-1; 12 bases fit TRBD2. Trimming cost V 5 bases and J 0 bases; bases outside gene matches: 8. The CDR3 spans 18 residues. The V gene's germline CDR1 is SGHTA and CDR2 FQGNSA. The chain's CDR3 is CASSPGLAGSSSYNEQFF. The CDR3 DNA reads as TGTGCCAGCAGCCCTGGACTAGCGGGGTCAAGCTCCTACAATGAGCAGTTCTTC. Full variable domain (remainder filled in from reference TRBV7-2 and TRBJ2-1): GAGVSQSPSNKVTEKGKDVELRCDPISGHTALYWYRQSLGQGLEFLIYFQGNSAPDKSGLPSDRFSAERTGGSVSTLTIQRTQQEDSAVYLCASSPGLAGSSSYNEQFFGPGTRLTVL.

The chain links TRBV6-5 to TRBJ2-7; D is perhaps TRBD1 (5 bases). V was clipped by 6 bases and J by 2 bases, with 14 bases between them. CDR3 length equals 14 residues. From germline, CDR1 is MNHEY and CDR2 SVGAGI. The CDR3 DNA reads TGTGCCAGCAGAGCCGACAGAGTACCCTACGAGCAGTACTTC. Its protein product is CASRADRVPYEQYF.

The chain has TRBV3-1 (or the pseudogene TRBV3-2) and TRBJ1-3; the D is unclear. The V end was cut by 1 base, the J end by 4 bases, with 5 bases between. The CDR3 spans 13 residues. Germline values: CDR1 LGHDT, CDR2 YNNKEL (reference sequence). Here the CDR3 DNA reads TGTGCCAGCAGCCAAGGAGGGGGAAACACCATATATTTT. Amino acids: CASSQGGGNTIYF.

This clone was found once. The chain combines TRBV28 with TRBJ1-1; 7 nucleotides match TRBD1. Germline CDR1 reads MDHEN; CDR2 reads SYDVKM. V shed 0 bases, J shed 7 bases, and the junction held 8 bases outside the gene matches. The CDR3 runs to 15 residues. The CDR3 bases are TGTGCCAGCAGTTTATGGAGGAGACCAGGGGGTGAAGCTTTCTTT. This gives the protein CASSLWRRPGGEAFF.